The 16 T cell receptor beta chains reported below all come from one sample, sequenced in a study of regulatory T cells in long-lasting Graves disease. Combining iRepertoire HTBI primers with Arm-PCR of CDR3 regions, the authors built TCR beta libraries. TCRdb independently ran MiXCR on the multiplex PCR reads; one entry per CDR3 protein. The table has about 460,000 distinct CDR3 sequences, around 15% seen once. Specified time point: newly diagnosed GD, antithyroid drugs for less than 3 months. PBMC-extracted RNA yielded the TCR library. This same sample was also part of a study on T cells in Graves' hyperthyroidism and ophthalmopathy.

The input for sequencing was peripheral blood mononuclear cells (PBMCs), taken at new diagnosis, from a patient treated with antithyroid drugs. All receptors come from a woman aged 45-59 years with Graves disease.

The chain carries TRBV28 and TRBJ1-5; D is perhaps TRBD1 (5 bases). Germline values: CDR1 MDHEN, CDR2 SYDVKM. This CDR3 has 15 amino acids. The germline V and J ends were trimmed by 3 bases and 0 bases, with 9 bases remaining between them. The CDR3 here is CASSFRGDSNQPQHF. The CDR3 nucleotides read TGTGCCAGCAGTTTTCGGGGGGATAGCAATCAGCCCCAGCATTTT.

Ten or more counts support this clonotype. This chain joins TRBV6-1 and TRBJ2-7, with 10 nucleotides matching TRBD2. The length of the CDR3 is 16 residues. Germline V gene sequence: CDR1 MNHNS, CDR2 SASEGT. Losses at the gene ends were 3 bases for V and 0 bases for J; bases not matched to a gene: 5. The CDR3 region is CASSEGLAYSSYEQYF. CDR3 sequence (DNA): TGTGCCAGCAGTGAGGGACTAGCGTACAGCTCCTACGAGCAGTACTTC.

The rearrangement joins TRBV19 to TRBJ2-7; 8 bases fit TRBD2. The CDR3 has 19 amino acids. Losses at the gene ends were 6 bases for V and 7 bases for J; bases not matched to a gene: 26. Germline CDR1 reads LNHDA; CDR2 reads SQIVND (reference sequence). Here the CDR3 reads CASRSLAGGSSDAHQEQYF. The CDR3 coding sequence is TGTGCCAGTAGATCCCTAGCGGGCGGAAGTTCCGACGCACATCAGGAGCAGTACTTC.

This clonotype appeared many times. Compared with germline, one end of the junction differs, possibly owing to a read error. This rearrangement joins TRBV5-1 to TRBJ1-1; D not certain. CDR1 is SGHRS and CDR2 is YFSETQ in the germline V gene. The CDR3 is made up of 13 amino acids. The CDR3 is CASSGSTAFETFF. The CDR3 bases are TGCGCCAGCAGCGGTAGTACAGCTTTTGAAACTTTCTTT.

This clonotype was seen ten or more times. The V gene is TRBV3-1, the J gene TRBJ1-1; unclear D gene. Trimming shortened V by 0 bases and J by 0 bases, and 5 bases separated the two germline ends. The germline gives CDR1 LGHDT, CDR2 YNNKEL (reference sequence). The CDR3 length is 14 residues. The CDR3 nucleotides read TGTGCCAGCAGCCAAGACAGGCTGAACACTGAAGCTTTCTTT. It encodes CASSQDRLNTEAFF.

This clonotype showed up many times. The chain employs TRBV15 and TRBJ1-5; D call uncertain. CDR3 length: 15 amino acids. Germline lookup yields CDR1 LNHNV and CDR2 YYDKDF (reference sequence). V was trimmed by 8 bases and J by 11 bases, leaving 25 bases between them. The CDR3 nucleotides are TGTGCCACCGGCTCCAACATCGGGCCACAATGGACCCAGCATTTT. Amino acids: CATGSNIGPQWTQHF.

This clonotype was detected only a few times. The J gene is TRBJ2-1, the V gene TRBV3-1; 8 bases are shared with TRBD2. V lost 2 bases, J lost 2 bases, and 5 bases stayed unmatched. CDR1 is LGHDT and CDR2 is YNNKEL in the germline V gene (reference sequence). The CDR3 runs 16 residues. This CDR3 is CASSQRSGRAYNEQFF. The DNA for the CDR3 is TGTGCCAGCAGCCAACGTTCCGGGAGGGCCTACAATGAGCAGTTCTTC.

At least ten counts were recorded for this clonotype. The CDR3 here is CASSLSRTSYNEQFF. The CDR3 region has the DNA TGTGCCAGCAGCTTGAGCCGGACCTCCTACAATGAGCAGTTCTTC. The chain couples TRBV7-7 to TRBJ2-1; D ambiguous. The CDR3 is 15 residues long. CDR1 is SSHAT, CDR2 FNYEAQ, per germline (reference sequence). V lost 3 bases, J lost 0 bases, and 9 bases lay in between. The full variable domain, in which reference TRBV7-7 and TRBJ2-1 provide the parts outside the CDR3, is GAGVSQSPRYKVTKRGQDVTLRCDPISSHATLYWYQQALGQGPEFLTYFNYEAQPDKSGLPSDRFSAERPEGSISTLTIQRTEQRDSAMYRCASSLSRTSYNEQFFGPGTRLTVL.

The chain joins TRBV7-6 to TRBJ2-5, with 8 bases fitting TRBD1. The CDR3 contains 14 residues. Looked up from germline, CDR1 is SGHVS and CDR2 is FNYEAQ. The ends lost 2 bases at V and 3 bases at J; junction bases unmatched: 2. The CDR3 sequence is CASSLTTGEETQYF. CDR3 nucleotide sequence: TGTGCCAGCAGCTTAACGACAGGGGAAGAGACCCAGTACTTC.

CDR3: CSVDVSSYEQYF. As DNA, the CDR3 is TGCAGCGTTGATGTCAGCTCCTACGAGCAGTACTTC. The chain recombines TRBV29-1 with TRBJ2-7; no clear D gene. This CDR3 has 12 residues. Trimming removed 3 bases from V and 0 bases from J, with 6 bases in between. CDR1 SQVTM and CDR2 ANQGSEA come from the germline V gene.

V and J are TRBV19 and TRBJ2-1; D gene ambiguous. This CDR3 has 17 residues. The germline V gene encodes CDR1 LNHDA and CDR2 SQIVND (reference sequence). With 6 bases removed from V and 0 bases from J, the gap between germline ends came to 18 bases. CDR3 region: CASSAVRIYSSYNEQFF. The CDR3 DNA reads TGTGCCAGTAGCGCTGTGCGCATCTATAGCTCCTACAATGAGCAGTTCTTC.

This clonotype was counted only a few times. This chain connects TRBV6-2 or TRBV6-3 to TRBJ2-1; TRBD1 matches 10 bases. Germline-derived CDR1 and CDR2 are MNHEY and SVGEGT. CDR3 length: 15 amino acids. Trimming removed 6 bases from V and 7 bases from J; junction bases left unmatched: 9. This chain's CDR3 is CASRVDRGRSNEQFF. The CDR3 nucleotides are TGTGCCAGCAGAGTCGACAGGGGGCGTTCAAATGAGCAGTTCTTC.

The chain joins TRBV7-9 to TRBJ1-4, with D tentatively TRBD1 (6 bases). V lost 8 bases, J lost 4 bases, and 14 bases lay in between. Germline V gives CDR1 SEHNR, CDR2 FQNEAQ (reference sequence). This CDR3 has 14 amino acids. The CDR3 DNA is TGTGCCAGCGGGTTGACAGGCGATAATGAAAAACTGTTTTTT. Translation: CASGLTGDNEKLFF.

The chain couples TRBV2 to TRBJ2-7; D may correspond to TRBD1 or TRBD2 (7 bases each). V lost 5 bases, J lost 8 bases, and 19 bases lay in between. The CDR3 consists of 14 residues. Germline V gene sequence: CDR1 SNHLY, CDR2 FYNNEI. CDR3 region: CASSKAGGGVQQYF. The CDR3 bases are TGTGCCAGCAGTAAGGCAGGGGGAGGGGTACAGCAGTACTTC.

This clonotype was picked up many times. V is TRBV28 and J is TRBJ2-1; no definite D call. Germline V gene data show CDR1 as MDHEN and CDR2 as SYDVKM. The CDR3 is 13 residues long. V was clipped by 2 bases and J by 5 bases, with 7 bases between them. This chain's CDR3 is CASSLDQNNEQFF. DNA for the CDR3: TGTGCCAGCAGTTTAGACCAGAACAATGAGCAGTTCTTC.

The table lists this clonotype with many counts. V gene TRBV12-3 or TRBV12-4 combines with J gene TRBJ1-1; D perhaps matches TRBD1 (6 bases). The CDR3 has 14 amino acids. The ends were cut back, 4 bases at V and 2 bases at J, with 11 bases in the middle. The CDR3 here is CASSSGQHNTEAFF. The CDR3 DNA is TGTGCCAGCAGTTCCGGACAGCATAACACTGAAGCTTTCTTT.